A selection of T cell receptor beta chains follows, all from one sample in a study of control samples from healthy donors and cancer patients. Produced via immunoSEQ multiplex PCR; TCRdb's table is partial and in-frame only. The sample consists of 350,000 to 450,000 clones, 80% to 95% of them appearing once. The sample comprised PBMCs. All receptors derive from a man in his forties with head and neck cancer. The CDR3 runs from the conserved cysteine through the conserved F or W. A D gene is named only where the DNA matches it firmly.

J | D | length | V | CDR3
TRBJ2-5 | . | 14 | TRBV28 | CASRIPGPQETQYF
TRBJ2-4 | TRBD1 | 15 | TRBV27 | CASSSSGTGENIQYF
TRBJ2-7 | TRBD2 | 17 | TRBV7-2 | CASSLDLAGGISYEQYF
TRBJ2-7 | . | 14 | TRBV18 | CASSKTADSYEQYF
TRBJ2-5 | TRBD2 | 15 | TRBV19 | CASSTGTSGSGTQYF
TRBJ2-3 | TRBD1 | 15 | TRBV10-3 | CAIRGTGASTDTQYF
TRBJ2-2 | TRBD2 | 16 | TRBV19 | CASKSRTSGNTGELFF
TRBJ2-1 | TRBD1 | 12 | TRBV5-4 | CASVDRYNEQFF
TRBJ1-2 | . | 15 | TRBV27 | CASSIRNSPNYGYTF
TRBJ1-1 | . | 15 | TRBV2 | CASSEGVGVNTEAFF
TRBJ2-5 | TRBD2 | 15 | TRBV9 | CASSVAREGRGTQYF
TRBJ2-3 | . | 16 | TRBV5-4 | CASSPLGGGKRDTQYF
TRBJ1-1 | . | 17 | TRBV25-1 | CASTYRGGTGGSSEAFF
TRBJ1-6 | . | 14 | TRBV6-2/TRBV6-3 | CASSSGQRNSPLHF
TRBJ2-1 | . | 15 | TRBV7-7 | CASSSGRPLYNEQFF
TRBJ2-7 | . | 13 | TRBV6-5 | CASSYRGANEQYF
TRBJ2-3 | TRBD1 | 16 | TRBV11-1 | CASSYRGLTGGDTQYF
TRBJ2-6 | TRBD2 | 18 | TRBV7-9 | CASSLLREGSSGANVLTF
TRBJ2-7 | . | 14 | TRBV28 | CASSHLRRPYEQYF
TRBJ1-1 | . | 12 | TRBV11-2 | CASSARQFEAFF
TRBJ2-7 | . | 14 | TRBV18 | CASSPGRDINEQYF
TRBJ2-7 | TRBD1 | 16 | TRBV5-5 | CASSSPSQGPKEGQYF
TRBJ1-1 | . | 13 | TRBV28 | CASSLGGHPEAFF